A selection of T cell receptor beta chains follows, all from one sample in a study of cytomegalovirus exposure and HLA in healthy donors. The data were produced by immunoSEQ multiplex PCR, yet TCRdb's version contains in-frame clones alone and is incomplete. The profile shows about 180,000 clones, under 80% of them singletons. Source material: PBMCs. These receptors were obtained from a woman younger than 45 in good health and CMV-seropositive. Each CDR3 is given without its conserved first and last residue.

J gene | V gene | CDR3 protein
TRBJ2-7 | TRBV10-3 | AISDPSGEAYEQY
TRBJ2-7 | TRBV7-8 | ASTTGTASYEQY
TRBJ2-1 | TRBV7-2 | ATGGVIGLNEQF
TRBJ2-7 | TRBV5-4 | ASSLGAGTGAYEQY
TRBJ2-7 | TRBV7-8 | ASSLSGKGSMPYEQY
TRBJ1-1 | TRBV6-5 | ASRRGRSAF
TRBJ2-1 | TRBV27 | ASSQTAGDLIHEQF
TRBJ1-6 | TRBV7-9 | ASSLSNARNSPLH
TRBJ2-3 | TRBV19 | ASSIVGAGDSPDTQY
TRBJ2-7 | TRBV7-2 | ASSWLAGGRDEQY
TRBJ2-4 | TRBV10-2 | ASSEAGVNIQY
TRBJ1-5 | TRBV7-9 | ASSPSTGRNQPQH
TRBJ2-1 | TRBV6-5 | ASSPGIQNEQF
TRBJ2-3 | TRBV2 | ASSELGSGASTDTQY
TRBJ1-6 | TRBV5-4 | ASGEGSSYNSPLH
TRBJ2-3 | TRBV7-2 | ASSLGGRGGTDTQY